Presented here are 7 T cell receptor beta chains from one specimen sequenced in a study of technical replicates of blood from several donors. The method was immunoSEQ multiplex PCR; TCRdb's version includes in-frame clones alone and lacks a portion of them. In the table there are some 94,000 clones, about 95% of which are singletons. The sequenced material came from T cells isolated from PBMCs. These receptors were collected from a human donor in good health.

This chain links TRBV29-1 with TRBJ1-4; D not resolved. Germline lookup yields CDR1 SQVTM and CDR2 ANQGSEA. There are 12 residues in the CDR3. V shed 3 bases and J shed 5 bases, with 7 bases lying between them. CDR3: CSVEFGNEKLFF. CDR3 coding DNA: TGCAGCGTTGAGTTTGGCAATGAAAAACTGTTTTTT.

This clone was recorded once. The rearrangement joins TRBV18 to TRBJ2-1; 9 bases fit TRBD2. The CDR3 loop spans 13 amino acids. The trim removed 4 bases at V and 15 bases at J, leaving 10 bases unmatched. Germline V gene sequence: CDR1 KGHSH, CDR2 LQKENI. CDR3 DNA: TGTGCCAGCTCACGGGCAGTAGCGGGAGATCGGTTCTTC. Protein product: CASSRAVAGDRFF. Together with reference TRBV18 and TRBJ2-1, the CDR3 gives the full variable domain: NAGVMQNPRHLVRRRGQEARLRCSPMKGHSHVYWYRQLPEEGLKFMVYLQKENIIDESGMPKERFSAEFPKEGPSILRIQQVVRGDSAAYFCASSRAVAGDRFFGPGTRLTVL.

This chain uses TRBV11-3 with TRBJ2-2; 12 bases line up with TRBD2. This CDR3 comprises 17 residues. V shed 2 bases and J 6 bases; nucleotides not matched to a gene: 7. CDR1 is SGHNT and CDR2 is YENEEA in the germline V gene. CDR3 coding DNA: TGTGCCAGCAGCTTATGGGGACTAGCGGGCCTATCCGGGGAGCTGTTTTTT. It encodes CASSLWGLAGLSGELFF.

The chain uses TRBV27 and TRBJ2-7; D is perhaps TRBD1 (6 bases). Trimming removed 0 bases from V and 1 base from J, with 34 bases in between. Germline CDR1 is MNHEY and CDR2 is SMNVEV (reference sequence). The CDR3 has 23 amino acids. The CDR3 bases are TGTGCCAGCAGTTTATCCCTGGCTACAGGGTGGACCGTTCCCTCGGATGGGTCCTACGAGCAGTACTTC. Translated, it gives CASSLSLATGWTVPSDGSYEQYF.

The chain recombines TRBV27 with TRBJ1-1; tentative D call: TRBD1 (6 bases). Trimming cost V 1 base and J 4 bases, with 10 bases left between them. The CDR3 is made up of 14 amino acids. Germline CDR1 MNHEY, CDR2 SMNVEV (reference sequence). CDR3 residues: CASSLWWGRTEAFF. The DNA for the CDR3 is TGTGCCAGCAGTTTATGGTGGGGGCGCACTGAAGCTTTCTTT.

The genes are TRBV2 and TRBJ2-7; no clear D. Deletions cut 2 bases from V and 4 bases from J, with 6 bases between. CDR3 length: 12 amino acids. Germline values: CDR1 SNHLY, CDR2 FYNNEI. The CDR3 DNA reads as TGTGCCAGCAGTGAACAGTTTTACGAGCAGTACTTC. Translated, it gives CASSEQFYEQYF.

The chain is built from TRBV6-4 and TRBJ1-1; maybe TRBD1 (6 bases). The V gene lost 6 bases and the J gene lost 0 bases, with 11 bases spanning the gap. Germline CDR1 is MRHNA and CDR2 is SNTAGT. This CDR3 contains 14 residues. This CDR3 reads CASRQDRLNTEAFF. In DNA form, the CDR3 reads TGTGCCAGCAGACAGGACAGACTGAACACTGAAGCTTTCTTT.